The TCR beta chain under discussion was sequenced for a study of shared clonotypes between healthy human individuals. On the study more broadly: CD4 naive and CD4 memory each took three plates per donor, while CD8 naive took two and CD8 memory one.

The ends lost 4 bases at V and 5 bases at J; junction bases unmatched: 2. The CDR3 is 14 amino acids. In germline, CDR1 is SGDLS, CDR2 YYNGEE. Per the original data handling: Without quality scores, immunoSEQ junctional reads could not be filtered like full-length reads. Repertoires were generated with immunoSEQ multiplex PCR, while TCRdb's copy carries only in-frame clones and drops some. The V and J calls and clone size come from that table; D and trimming were worked out from the DNA. The data show 550,000 to 600,000 clones, roughly 98% seen once. CD45RO negativity and positive selection for CCR7 defined naive CD8 cells, a population that excluded terminally differentiated effector memory CD45RA+ cells.

The sequence was obtained from a man aged 30 to 45 in good health. The chain uses TRBV9 and TRBJ2-3; TRBD2 matches at 12 bases. What was sequenced was naive CD8+ T cells sorted from blood. The CDR3 bases are TGTGCCAGCAGCCTGACTAGCGGGAGAGATACGCAGTATTTT. As protein: CASSLTSGRDTQYF.